These 18 T cell receptor beta chains were all obtained from the same sample, sequenced in a study of human T cells and chemical hapten exposure. TCRdb processed the RACE reads anew with MiXCR; each CDR3 protein has one entry. This table holds about 380,000 distinct CDR3 sequences, more than 4.5% found once. Time point: patch test 1, 2 weeks after DPC sensitization. The sample's treatment: therapeutic diphenylcyclopropenone sensitization with weekly scalp DPC. This specimen was whole blood, taken in connection with sensitization to the hapten diphenylcyclopropenone (DPC). The source is a woman aged 45-60 years with alopecia areata. Some clones in this sample may be carry-over from other donors' samples.

V gene TRBV24-1 combines with J gene TRBJ2-1; D perhaps matches TRBD2 (5 bases). Germline V gene lookup returns CDR1 KGHDR and CDR2 SFDVKD. This CDR3 region has 13 residues. V was pared by 7 bases and J by 8 bases, with 14 bases between. The CDR3 nucleotides are TGTGCCACCAGGAGGGCCCTCTTAGATGAGCAGTTCTTC. Translating it yields CATRRALLDEQFF.

The chain employs TRBV2 and TRBJ2-2; either TRBD1 or TRBD2 may supply D (5 bases each). Germline CDR1 SNHLY, CDR2 FYNNEI. The CDR3 covers 14 residues. Trimming cost V 3 bases and J 7 bases, with 12 bases left between them. The chain's CDR3 is CASSDQGRVGELFF. The CDR3 DNA sequence: TGTGCCAGCAGTGATCAGGGACGGGTCGGGGAGCTGTTTTTT. Variable domain in full (rest from reference TRBV2 and TRBJ2-2): EPEVTQTPSHQVTQMGQEVILRCVPISNHLYFYWYRQILGQKVEFLVSFYNNEISEKSEIFDDQFSVERPDGSNFTLKIRSTKLEDSAMYFCASSDQGRVGELFFGEGSRLTVL.

This clonotype was detected only a few times. The V gene is TRBV18, the J gene TRBJ1-5; D uncertain. This CDR3 has 16 residues. Germline CDR1 is KGHSH and CDR2 is LQKENI. The V end was cut by 5 bases, the J end by 3 bases, with 17 bases between. CDR3 in DNA: TGTGCCAGCTCATCAACAAGGGTAGCCTTCAATCAGCCCCAGCATTTT. It specifies CASSSTRVAFNQPQHF.

Ten or more counts support this clonotype. This chain uses TRBV5-1 with TRBJ1-1, with D maybe TRBD1 (6 bases). CDR1 and CDR2 from the germline V gene are SGHRS and YFSETQ. Trimming pared 4 bases from V and 1 base from J, leaving 11 bases between. The CDR3 is 14 amino acids. The CDR3 protein is CASSGGGKNTEAFF. In DNA form, the CDR3 reads TGCGCCAGCAGCGGTGGGGGCAAGAACACTGAAGCTTTCTTT.

This clonotype was seen many times. This chain uses TRBV6-1 with TRBJ1-2, with TRBD1 matching over 7 bases. V shed 5 bases, J shed 4 bases, and the junction held 7 bases outside the gene matches. The germline V gene has CDR1 MNHNS and CDR2 SASEGT. CDR3 length: 14 residues. CDR3 DNA sequence: TGTGCCAGCAGTCCCGGACAGGCCGGCTATGGCTACACCTTC. It encodes CASSPGQAGYGYTF.

The rearrangement uses TRBV7-9 and TRBJ1-6; no clear D gene. Germline CDR1 is SEHNR and CDR2 is FQNEAQ (reference sequence). CDR3 size: 15 residues. V lost 1 base and J 9 bases, leaving 13 bases between the germline ends. CDR3 DNA sequence: TGTGCCAGCAGCTTAGAGGTCCAGGATACTTCACCCCTCCACTTT. Translating it yields CASSLEVQDTSPLHF.

This clonotype was recorded a few times. The chain joins TRBV28 to TRBJ2-3; 9 nucleotides line up with TRBD1. Trimming removed 11 bases from V and 5 bases from J; junction bases left unmatched: 14. The CDR3 is 15 amino acids. Germline V gives CDR1 MDHEN, CDR2 SYDVKM. CDR3: CAGAQPGQGGDTQYF. The CDR3 nucleotides are TGTGCCGGCGCCCAACCGGGACAGGGCGGAGATACGCAGTATTTT.

The rearrangement joins TRBV28 to TRBJ2-2; D might be TRBD2 (5 bases). CDR1 is MDHEN, CDR2 SYDVKM, per germline. V was pared by 3 bases and J by 1 base, with 15 bases between. The CDR3 consists of 17 residues. CDR3 sequence: CASSFPGAEVNTGELFF. CDR3 nucleotide sequence: TGTGCCAGCAGTTTCCCCGGAGCGGAGGTGAACACCGGGGAGCTGTTTTTT.

This clonotype occurred many times. The V gene is TRBV27, the J gene TRBJ1-1; possibly TRBD1 for D (6 bases). V was shortened by 5 bases and J by 8 bases, with 15 bases between the two germline ends. In germline, CDR1 is MNHEY, CDR2 SMNVEV (reference sequence). The CDR3 is 13 amino acids. The CDR3 is CASSLPTGGEAFF. For the CDR3, the DNA is TGTGCCAGCAGTCTCCCGACAGGAGGAGAAGCTTTCTTT.

This clonotype was seen repeatedly, ten times or more. The V and J genes are TRBV4-2 and TRBJ2-3; the D is unclear. The CDR3 spans 13 residues. CDR1 and CDR2 (germline): LGHNA, YNFKEQ. Trimming removed 1 base at V and 7 bases at J, with 9 bases between. The CDR3 nucleotides read TGTGCCAGCAGCCAAGGAGGCCCAAATACGCAGTATTTT. Translated: CASSQGGPNTQYF.

The J gene is TRBJ2-2, the V gene TRBV6-1, with a tentative D call TRBD1 (6 bases). The V and J ends lost 2 bases and 5 bases respectively, with 6 bases between them. Germline lookup yields CDR1 MNHNS and CDR2 SASEGT. This CDR3 region has 13 residues. In DNA form, the CDR3 reads TGTGCCAGCAGTGAACAGGGGACCGGGGAGCTGTTTTTT. The encoded protein is CASSEQGTGELFF.

This clonotype came up many times. The V and J genes are TRBV29-1 and TRBJ2-7; possibly TRBD2 for D (5 bases). Germline CDR1 is SQVTM and CDR2 is ANQGSEA. V lost 6 bases and J lost 0, with 12 bases in between. This CDR3 is 13 amino acids long. The CDR3 DNA is TGCAGCGTCTCGAGGGAGCCCTCCTACGAGCAGTACTTC. As protein: CSVSREPSYEQYF.

V gene TRBV6-2 or TRBV6-3 combines with J gene TRBJ2-7; D is tentatively TRBD1 or TRBD2 (6 bases each). Trimming left V 7 bases short and J 5 bases short, with 9 bases between. The CDR3 loop spans 11 amino acids. In germline, CDR1 is MNHEY, CDR2 SVGEGT. For the CDR3, the DNA is TGTGCCAGCACCGGGGGCAACGAGCAGTACTTC. Translated: CASTGGNEQYF.

This clonotype was observed many times. This chain joins TRBV2 and TRBJ2-7; 8 bases align to TRBD1. The CDR3 has 14 amino acids. The V gene's germline CDR1 is SNHLY and CDR2 FYNNEI. V gave up 10 bases and J gave up 5 bases; unmatched junction bases: 13. As DNA, the CDR3 is TGTGCCACATCAATAGGGACAGGCGTCGACGAGCAGTACTTC. Amino acids: CATSIGTGVDEQYF.

The sample holds many counts of this clonotype. This chain uses TRBV20-1 with TRBJ1-4; no firm D call. The CDR3 contains 14 residues. Trimming cost V 4 bases and J 6 bases, with 15 bases left between them. The germline CDR1 and CDR2 sequences are DFQATT and SNEGSKA (reference sequence). Written as DNA, the CDR3 is TGCAGTGCTAAGCCGGTTGTCGAGCATGAAAAACTGTTTTTT. Its protein is CSAKPVVEHEKLFF.

This clonotype has a count of ten or more. This chain's CDR3 is CASSLGQNPNSPLHF. The CDR3, as DNA: TGTGCCAGCAGCTTAGGGCAGAACCCTAATTCACCCCTCCACTTT. This rearrangement joins TRBV7-2 to TRBJ1-6; D gene uncertain. Trimming shortened V by 1 base and J by 6 bases, and 10 bases separated the two germline ends. This CDR3 is 15 amino acids long. CDR1 and CDR2 (germline): SGHTA, FQGNSA.

This chain uses TRBV29-1 with TRBJ1-5; D is uncertain. The germline V gene has CDR1 SQVTM and CDR2 ANQGSEA. This CDR3 spans 10 amino acids. This CDR3 reads CIPRFQPQHF. CDR3 DNA: TGCATTCCCCGATTTCAGCCCCAGCATTTT.

This clonotype has only a few counts. V usage is TRBV10-3 and J usage is TRBJ2-7; D not resolved. V lost 8 bases and J lost 2, with 13 bases in between. Germline values: CDR1 ENHRY, CDR2 SYGVKD. The CDR3 contains 13 residues. CDR3 region: CAIEGDQTYEQYF. CDR3 nucleotides: TGTGCCATCGAAGGCGATCAAACCTACGAGCAGTACTTC.